Listed below are T cell receptor beta chains from one sample, sequenced in a study of cytomegalovirus exposure and HLA in healthy donors. Only in-frame clones appear in the TCRdb table, and some are missing; sequencing was by immunoSEQ multiplex PCR. This sample has 200,000 to 300,000 clones, with approximately 83% found just once. The sequencing sample was made of PBMCs. Receptor source: a woman in her twenties or thirties in good health and CMV-seropositive. The CDR3 runs from the conserved cysteine through the conserved F or W. Each record gives: V gene, CDR3 length, D gene, J gene, clone size, CDR3 DNA, CDR3 protein. The D gene is left open where the match is weak. Size is stated for part of the rows, as once, few or many counts, or as a class when the clone is expanded.

TRBV5-1	14	-	TRBJ2-5	-	TGCGCCAGCAGCGAACAGACTACCCAAGAGACCCAGTACTTC	CASSEQTTQETQYF
TRBV10-3	14	-	TRBJ2-5	-	TGTGCCATCAGTGAGTCCCGGGTGCAAGAGACCCAGTACTTC	CAISESRVQETQYF
TRBV4-1	18	TRBD2	TRBJ2-3	-	TGCGCCAGCAGCCAAGACCCCCCGGGACTAGCGGGACAAGATACGCAGTATTTT	CASSQDPPGLAGQDTQYF
TRBV2	16	TRBD1	TRBJ2-5	-	TGTGCCAGCAGTGCAGGGGGAACAGGGGGCTATGAGACCCAGTACTTC	CASSAGGTGGYETQYF
TRBV5-4	14	-	TRBJ2-3	few	TGTGCCAGCAGCCAAGACAGAGCGACAGATACGCAGTATTTT	CASSQDRATDTQYF
TRBV2	18	TRBD2	TRBJ2-3	-	TGTGCCAGCAAAGCACAAGCGGGAGGGCCCCGTTACACAGATACGCAGTATTTT	CASKAQAGGPRYTDTQYF
TRBV10-3	9	-	TRBJ1-5	-	TGTGCCGTCGGGCAGCCCCAGCATTTT	CAVGQPQHF
TRBV19	14	-	TRBJ2-3	-	TGTGCCAGTAGTATTCTACTTAGCACAGATACGCAGTATTTT	CASSILLSTDTQYF
TRBV18	15	-	TRBJ1-1	-	TGTGCCAGCTCACCACCCGGTAGAGTTAAAGCTGAAGCTTTCTTT	CASSPPGRVKAEAFF
TRBV29-1	12	TRBD1	TRBJ1-2	-	TGCAGCGGGGGGACAGGGGGCGGAGGCTACACCTTC	CSGGTGGGGYTF
TRBV19	15	TRBD1	TRBJ1-3	-	TGTGCCAGTAGTATAGCCACAGGGGTTGGAAACACCATATATTTT	CASSIATGVGNTIYF
TRBV25-1	17	TRBD1	TRBJ1-2	-	TGTGCCAGCAGTGAATATAATCTCGGGCAGGGGGCCGGTGGCTACACCTTC	CASSEYNLGQGAGGYTF
TRBV6-5	14	-	TRBJ2-7	-	TGTGCCAGCAAGGTAATAGCGGAGAGCTACGAGCAGTACTTC	CASKVIAESYEQYF
TRBV5-6	15	-	TRBJ2-1	-	TGTGCCAGCAGCTTGAGCTCAGGATTTTACAATGAGCAGTTCTTC	CASSLSSGFYNEQFF
TRBV7-8	17	TRBD1	TRBJ1-3	-	TGTGCCAGCAGCTTAGTGACAGGGGCTACCTCTGGAAACACCATATATTTT	CASSLVTGATSGNTIYF
TRBV4-1	15	TRBD2	TRBJ2-1	-	TGCGCCAGCAGCCCGACTAGCGGGGTAGAGAATGAGCAGTTCTTC	CASSPTSGVENEQFF
TRBV28	18	TRBD2	TRBJ2-7	-	TGTGCCAGCAGGCAGCCGGGACTAGCGGGAGTAAAAGCCTACGAGCAGTACTTC	CASRQPGLAGVKAYEQYF
TRBV5-8	15	TRBD1	TRBJ2-1	-	TGTGCCAGCAGCCTGGACAGGGGGGACTACAATGAGCAGTTCTTC	CASSLDRGDYNEQFF
TRBV29-1	11	-	TRBJ2-7	few	TGCAGCGTTGAACGGAGCTACGAGCAGTACTTC	CSVERSYEQYF
TRBV11-1	19	TRBD2	TRBJ2-7	-	TGTGCCAGCAGCTTAGGAAGATGGACTAGCGGGACCCCCTCCTACGAGCAGTACTTC	CASSLGRWTSGTPSYEQYF
TRBV7-2	16	TRBD2	TRBJ2-1	-	TGTGCCAGCAGCTGGATAGCGGGAGATAGCTACAATGAGCAGTTCTTC	CASSWIAGDSYNEQFF
TRBV27	13	-	TRBJ2-7	few	TGTGCCAGCAGTTTAGCTAGCTCCTACGAGCAGTACTTC	CASSLASSYEQYF
TRBV6-5	14	-	TRBJ1-1	-	TGTGCCAGCAGTCCGAGACAGACAAACACTGAAGCTTTCTTT	CASSPRQTNTEAFF
TRBV4-2	15	TRBD2	TRBJ2-7	-	TGTGCCAGCAGCCAAGATGAAGGGACTAGTGTCGAGCAGTACTTC	CASSQDEGTSVEQYF
TRBV6-1	12	-	TRBJ2-1	-	TGTGCCAGCAGTGGGGGGGGCGGTGAGCAGTTCTTC	CASSGGGGEQFF
TRBV11-2	16	TRBD2	TRBJ2-2	few	TGTGCCAGCAGCTTCCTAGCGGGAGCCCACACCGGGGAGCTGTTTTTT	CASSFLAGAHTGELFF
TRBV7-9	15	-	TRBJ1-5	-	TGTGCCAGCAGCTTTGGTCCGGGGGGCAATCAGCCCCAGCATTTT	CASSFGPGGNQPQHF
TRBV2	11	-	TRBJ1-4	-	TGTGCCAGCAGTGGCTATCAAAAACTGTTTTTT	CASSGYQKLFF
TRBV2	12	-	TRBJ1-2	few	TGTGCCAGCAGTGAAGGGGGCTTCGGCTACACCTTC	CASSEGGFGYTF
TRBV30	13	-	TRBJ2-7	-	TGTGCCTGGAGTGTAGGGACATCCTACGAGCAGTACTTC	CAWSVGTSYEQYF
TRBV28	15	-	TRBJ1-1	-	TGTGCCAGCAGTTTAAACCAGGGGATGGGCACTGAAGCTTTCTTT	CASSLNQGMGTEAFF
TRBV5-1	16	TRBD2	TRBJ2-1	-	TGCGCCAGCAGCTTGCGACTAGCGGGAGGTTACAATGAGCAGTTCTTC	CASSLRLAGGYNEQFF
TRBV6-5	13	TRBD2	TRBJ2-1	once	TGTGCCAGCAGCTGGACTAGGTACAATGAGCAGTTCTTC	CASSWTRYNEQFF
TRBV6-6	15	-	TRBJ2-7	-	TGTGCCAGCAGTCCCTCCCGCGCACTATCATACGAGCAGTACTTC	CASSPSRALSYEQYF
TRBV19	12	-	TRBJ2-7	once	TGTGCCAGTAGTATCGGTGGGCCGGAGCAGTACTTC	CASSIGGPEQYF
TRBV19	11	-	TRBJ2-1	-	TGTGCCAGTAGTGTTTTCGATGAGCAGTTCTTC	CASSVFDEQFF
TRBV27	14	-	TRBJ1-1	once	TGTGCCAGCAGCCAACAGGGAAGGAACACTGAAGCTTTCTTT	CASSQQGRNTEAFF
TRBV27	14	TRBD2	TRBJ2-2	-	TGTGCCACCTTACTAGCGAAGAACACCGGGGAGCTGTTTTTT	CATLLAKNTGELFF
TRBV5-1	13	-	TRBJ2-5	-	TGCGCCAGCTTCGCTATGCAGGAAGAGACCCAGTACTTC	CASFAMQEETQYF
TRBV30	15	TRBD1	TRBJ1-1	-	TGTGCCTGGAGTAAAACACAGGGGGGACGGACTGAAGCTTTCTTT	CAWSKTQGGRTEAFF
TRBV11-3	16	TRBD1	TRBJ1-2	-	TGTGCCAGCAGCTTCGGACAGGGGGCGGGAGACTATGGCTACACCTTC	CASSFGQGAGDYGYTF
TRBV5-1	13	-	TRBJ1-1	-	TGCGCCAGCAGCTCCCAAGGACAGAGTGAAGCTTTCTTT	CASSSQGQSEAFF
TRBV10-3	13	-	TRBJ2-1	-	TGTGCCATCAGTGATGGAGGGAACAATGAGCAGTTCTTC	CAISDGGNNEQFF
TRBV5-4	14	-	TRBJ2-7	-	TGTGCCAGCAGCTTGGAGTGGGCTAGCATCGAGCAGTACTTC	CASSLEWASIEQYF
TRBV6-1	17	-	TRBJ2-4	-	TGTGCCAGCAGTGAAGTGCGGCAGCTTCGAGCCAAAAACATTCAGTACTTC	CASSEVRQLRAKNIQYF
TRBV30	15	TRBD2	TRBJ2-3	-	TGTGCCTGGAGTACGGGACTAGCGGGAACAGATACGCAGTATTTT	CAWSTGLAGTDTQYF
TRBV9	14	TRBD1	TRBJ1-4	-	TGTGCCAGCAGCTTCTCAGGGGGCGGTGAAAAACTGTTTTTT	CASSFSGGGEKLFF
TRBV28	14	-	TRBJ1-4	-	TGTGCCTCAAACGCAGGATCCCCCGATGAAAAACTGTTTTTT	CASNAGSPDEKLFF
TRBV11-3	15	TRBD2	TRBJ2-7	-	TGTGCCAGCAGCGCCGGGACTAGCGGGAGAAACCAGCAGTACTTC	CASSAGTSGRNQQYF
TRBV7-8	18	TRBD1	TRBJ1-1	-	TGTGCCAGCAGCCTAATGGTCGGACAGGGGGTTCCGAACACTGAAGCTTTCTTT	CASSLMVGQGVPNTEAFF
TRBV5-4	17	TRBD2	TRBJ2-7	-	TGTGCCAGCAGCCAAGCATATGCGGGAGGGCCGGTCTACGAGCAGTACTTC	CASSQAYAGGPVYEQYF
TRBV5-4	17	TRBD2	TRBJ2-5	-	TGTGCCAGCAGCATACCGGGACTAGCGGGCGACCAAGAGACCCAGTACTTC	CASSIPGLAGDQETQYF
TRBV9	15	TRBD2	TRBJ2-7	-	TGTGCCAGCAGCCCGTTAGCGGGCCGCTCCTACGAGCAGTACTTC	CASSPLAGRSYEQYF
TRBV11-3	16	-	TRBJ1-2	-	TGTGCCAGCAGCTTTTCCGGGACATCTTCCTCACGTGGCTACACCTTC	CASSFSGTSSSRGYTF
TRBV9	15	-	TRBJ2-5	-	TGTGCCAGCAGCGTAGATAAAGGGGGTGGGGAGACCCAGTACTTC	CASSVDKGGGETQYF
TRBV28	16	-	TRBJ2-3	-	TGTGCCAGCAGTCCTTCTGGACTTCCCACCACAGATACGCAGTATTTT	CASSPSGLPTTDTQYF
TRBV28	17	TRBD2	TRBJ2-7	-	TGTGCCAGCAGTTTAACACTAGCGGGGGCTTCTCCTAGAGAGCAGTACTTC	CASSLTLAGASPREQYF
TRBV11-2	15	TRBD2	TRBJ2-5	-	TGTGCCAGCAGCTCCCTCGGGGGGGCCCAAGAGACCCAGTACTTC	CASSSLGGAQETQYF
TRBV7-6	15	TRBD2	TRBJ2-7	-	TGTGCCAGCAGCGGGGGAGGGACTTACTTCTACGAGCAGTACTTC	CASSGGGTYFYEQYF
TRBV7-3	13	-	TRBJ1-5	once	TGTGCCAGCAGCTTAGGAGGGGATCAGCCCCAGCATTTT	CASSLGGDQPQHF